This TCR beta chain was sequenced for a study of CD8 T cells in ankylosing spondylitis. Study conclusions and caveats: Enrichment of disease-linked clones was reportedly significant in matched ankylosing spondylitis synovial fluid.

TCR beta libraries were made by quantitative 5'-RACE with molecular barcodes. TCRdb ran MiXCR on the 5' RACE reads and lists one entry per CDR3 protein. The repertoire consists of some 200,000 distinct CDR3 sequences, with 13% occurring once and the leading ten covering 15% to 20%. Note on this clonotype: What it binds is unknown.

The clonotype originates from a male donor with ankylosing spondylitis or in good health (not recorded which). Material for sequencing was blood, either unsorted or a sorted T cell fraction (not recorded which).

The CDR3 reads CAWGRMLDEQFF. CDR3 coding DNA: TGTGCCTGGGGCCGGATGCTCGATGAGCAGTTCTTC. The chain combines TRBV30 with TRBJ2-1, with D uncertain. Germline V gene sequence: CDR1 GTSNPN, CDR2 SVGIG (reference sequence). This CDR3 comprises 12 residues. The V and J ends lost 5 bases and 8 bases respectively, with 13 bases between them.